Here is one T cell receptor (beta chain) with its context. The antigen is unknown. The repertoire was sequenced with immunoSEQ multiplex PCR; TCRdb's copy has only in-frame clones and lacks some. The table includes approximately 1,300 clones, 80% detected once. This entry is derived from a study of chemoradiotherapy in HPV16-positive cancers. General study results and limits: In HPV16-positive patients, HPV-responsive T-cell expansion tracked better recurrence-free survival.

In germline, CDR1 is SGHVS, CDR2 FQNEAQ. The length of the CDR3 is 13 residues. V shed 4 bases and J shed 3 bases, with 9 bases lying between them. This sample comprised tumor tissue, obtained from a patient who underwent chemoradiotherapy. The chain couples TRBV7-8 to TRBJ1-1, with D perhaps matching TRBD1 (6 bases). The origin of this receptor is a human donor with HPV-associated anogenital cancer. The CDR3 sequence is CASSWDKYTEAFF. The CDR3 DNA reads as TGTGCCAGCAGCTGGGACAAATACACTGAAGCTTTCTTT.